The 29 T cell receptor beta chains below were found in one sample sequenced in a study of regulatory T cells in long-lasting Graves disease. Investigators prepared the TCR beta libraries by applying iRepertoire HTBI primers and Arm-PCR of CDR3 regions. TCRdb re-analysed the multiplex PCR reads in MiXCR, keeping a single row per CDR3 protein. The data hold about 200,000 distinct CDR3 sequences, with around 20% observed a single time. Time point specified: newly diagnosed GD, antithyroid drugs for less than 3 months. The TCR library was prepared using RNA isolated from PBMCs. These data are also associated with another study on T cells in Graves' hyperthyroidism and ophthalmopathy.

Sequenced material: peripheral blood mononuclear cells (PBMCs), taken at new diagnosis, from a patient treated with antithyroid drugs. All receptors come from a woman in her twenties or thirties with Graves disease.

This clonotype was picked up many times. The genes are TRBV28 and TRBJ1-6; D possibly corresponds to TRBD1 (5 bases). Germline values: CDR1 MDHEN, CDR2 SYDVKM. Deletions cut 5 bases from V and 2 bases from J, with 13 bases between. The CDR3 runs 16 residues. CDR3 residues: CASSRGTTAYNSPLHF. The CDR3 DNA is TGTGCCAGCAGTCGAGGGACGACCGCCTATAATTCACCCCTCCACTTT.

The rearrangement uses TRBV7-9 and TRBJ1-1, with D perhaps TRBD1 (5 bases). Germline CDR1 and CDR2: SEHNR and FQNEAQ (reference sequence). Trimming took off 6 bases at V and 7 bases at J, with 15 bases between the two ends. There are 13 residues in the CDR3. The CDR3 DNA reads as TGTGCCAGCAGTTCTACAGGTGAACTTGAAGCTTTCTTT. Its protein is CASSSTGELEAFF.

This clonotype was observed at least ten times. The chain uses TRBV28 and TRBJ1-2; D remains ambiguous. The CDR3 length is 12 residues. V lost 3 bases and J lost 4, with 6 bases in between. CDR1 and CDR2 from the germline V gene are MDHEN and SYDVKM. This CDR3 reads CASSFSAYGYTF. The CDR3 nucleotides are TGTGCCAGCAGTTTTTCGGCCTATGGCTACACCTTC.

This clonotype was seen ten or more times. The chain has TRBV12-3 or TRBV12-4 and TRBJ2-3; tentatively, D is TRBD1 (5 bases). The V gene lost 6 bases and the J gene lost 4 bases, with 17 bases spanning the gap. There are 15 residues in the CDR3. CDR3 bases: TGTGCCAGCAGCCCAACAGGTTCACAGGCAGATACGCAGTATTTT. Its translation: CASSPTGSQADTQYF.

This clonotype was seen repeatedly, ten times or more. CDR3 bases: TGCAGTGCTAGACGAGGGGACAGGGGGAGCAATCAGCCCCAGCATTTT. Encoded protein: CSARRGDRGSNQPQHF. J is TRBJ1-5 and V is TRBV20-1, with 11 bases identical to TRBD1. Germline V CDR1 and CDR2: DFQATT, SNEGSKA (reference sequence). J was trimmed by 1 base and V by 2 bases; bases with no gene match: 4. The CDR3 is 16 residues long.

Many counts were recorded for this clonotype. The rearrangement links TRBV7-3 to TRBJ2-3; 7 nucleotides match TRBD2. Germline V CDR1 and CDR2: SGHTA, FQGTGA. The CDR3 spans 16 residues. The trim removed 0 bases at V and 1 base at J, leaving 4 bases unmatched. The CDR3 DNA sequence: TGTGCCAGCAGCTTAACGGGGGGGAGGGGCACAGATACGCAGTATTTT. This translates into CASSLTGGRGTDTQYF.

This clonotype was picked up many times. The chain links TRBV7-8 to TRBJ2-1, with a tentative D call TRBD1 (6 bases). CDR3 length: 12 amino acids. V lost 6 bases to trimming and J lost 8 bases, with 11 bases between them. Looked up from germline, CDR1 is SGHVS and CDR2 is FQNEAQ. CDR3 nucleotides: TGTGCCAGCAGTATAGGGGGAGATGAGCAGTTCTTC. It yields the protein CASSIGGDEQFF.

This clonotype showed up many times. The genes are TRBV6-1 and TRBJ1-5, with 10 nucleotides matching TRBD1. Trimming cost V 6 bases and J 4 bases; bases outside gene matches: 6. The CDR3 is 15 amino acids. Germline V gene sequence: CDR1 MNHNS, CDR2 SASEGT. CDR3 amino acids: CASRKGQGLNQPQHF. For the CDR3, the DNA is TGTGCCAGCAGAAAGGGACAGGGGCTGAATCAGCCCCAGCATTTT.

Concerning this clonotype: A read error is likely, as this CDR3 ends without the conserved phenylalanine or tryptophan. The chain links TRBV5-1 to TRBJ2-7; tentatively, D is TRBD1 or TRBD2 (5 bases each). V lost 0 bases to trimming and J lost 3 bases, with 7 bases between them. CDR3 length: 13 residues. CDR1 is SGHRS, CDR2 YFSETQ, per germline. The CDR3 is CASSLVGGYEQYL. In nucleotides, the CDR3 is TGCGCCAGCAGCTTGGTTGGGGGCTACGAGCAGTACTTA.

This clonotype was seen many times. The chain has TRBV19 and TRBJ2-6; D remains unclear. The CDR3 has 15 amino acids. Trimming removed 7 bases at V and 0 bases at J, with 10 bases between. The germline V gene has CDR1 LNHDA and CDR2 SQIVND (reference sequence). Here the CDR3 reads CASKGLRSGANVLTF. CDR3 bases: TGTGCCAGTAAGGGCCTCCGCTCTGGGGCCAACGTCCTGACTTTC.

The chain uses TRBV6-4 and TRBJ2-7; D unresolved. Matching the DNA end better, TRBJ2-5 makes the J call doubtful. The CDR3 runs 15 residues. Germline assignment: CDR1 MRHNA and CDR2 SNTAGT. The CDR3 sequence: CASSAVGFAGETQYF. DNA of the CDR3: TGTGCCAGCAGTGCCGTGGGTTTCGCTGGGGAGACCCAGTACTTC.

This clonotype has ten or more counts. The chain carries TRBV19 and TRBJ2-7; possible D gene TRBD2, 5 bases. The CDR3 is 14 residues long. V lost 4 bases, J lost 3 bases, and 13 bases lay in between. The germline CDR1 and CDR2 sequences are LNHDA and SQIVND (reference sequence). CDR3 amino acids: CASSRATGIYEQYF. For the CDR3, the DNA is TGTGCCAGTAGTAGAGCCACGGGGATCTACGAGCAGTACTTC. Full variable domain (outside the CDR3, taken from reference TRBV19 and TRBJ2-7): DGGITQSPKYLFRKEGQNVTLSCEQNLNHDAMYWYRQDPGQGLRLIYYSQIVNDFQKGDIAEGYSVSREKKESFPLTVTSAQKNPTAFYLCASSRATGIYEQYFGPGTRLTVT.

This clonotype came up many times. The chain has TRBV2 and TRBJ2-2; the D is unclear. The CDR3 has 15 residues. Germline V lookup: CDR1 SNHLY, CDR2 FYNNEI. V lost 7 bases and J 0 bases, leaving 12 bases between the germline ends. CDR3 sequence: CASNKYTANTGELFF. The CDR3 DNA reads TGTGCCAGCAATAAATATACCGCGAACACCGGGGAGCTGTTTTTT.

This clonotype was seen many times. The J gene is TRBJ1-6, the V gene TRBV9; D is unclear. Trimming stripped 4 bases from V and 0 bases from J, with 14 bases between. The CDR3 sequence is 17 residues long. Germline lookup yields CDR1 SGDLS and CDR2 YYNGEE. Written as DNA, the CDR3 is TGTGCCAGCAGCCCGACCGCGGGTCTCTCCTATAATTCACCCCTCCACTTT. It specifies CASSPTAGLSYNSPLHF.

A remark on this clonotype: A much larger clone sits a single nucleotide away, making a read error possible. V usage is TRBV27 and J usage is TRBJ1-2; a possible D gene is TRBD1 (6 bases). This CDR3 has 16 amino acids. Germline CDR1 MNHEY, CDR2 SMNVEV (reference sequence). CDR3 protein: CACSDIGVGGVYGYTF. CDR3 coding DNA: TGTGCCTGCAGTGACATAGGGGTAGGGGGGGTCTATGGCTACACCTTC.

The rearrangement uses TRBV28 and TRBJ2-7; a weak D match, TRBD1 (5 bases). This CDR3 has 13 residues. V was cut by 2 bases and J by 3 bases, with 8 bases left in between. Germline CDR1 and CDR2: MDHEN and SYDVKM. The CDR3 DNA follows: TGTGCCAGCAGTTTAATGGGGCTCTACGAGCAGTACTTC. This codes for CASSLMGLYEQYF.

This clonotype was seen many times. The V call is TRBV19, the J call TRBJ1-1; 8 bases match TRBD1. J gave up 4 bases and V 6 bases, and 13 bases lay outside the gene matches. The germline CDR1 and CDR2 sequences are LNHDA and SQIVND (reference sequence). There are 16 residues in the CDR3. The CDR3 spells CASRDIRGRSGTEAFF. In nucleotides, the CDR3 is TGTGCCAGTAGGGACATCAGGGGGCGGAGTGGCACTGAAGCTTTCTTT.

To note about this clonotype: A read error may explain this, as a much larger clone is one base away. Because the CDR3 is missing its conserved closing phenylalanine or tryptophan, this is likely a read error. V and J are TRBV6-2 or TRBV6-3 and TRBJ2-7; a weak D match, TRBD2 (6 bases). CDR1 is MNHEY, CDR2 SVGEGT, per germline. The CDR3 extends over 12 amino acids. Trimming shortened V by 2 bases and J by 9 bases, and 11 bases separated the two germline ends. The CDR3 coding sequence is TGTGCCAGCAGTTACGCAGGACTAACGCAGTACTCC. Amino acid sequence: CASSYAGLTQYS.

As regards this clonotype: This clone may be a read error of a much larger clone one base away. The J gene is TRBJ1-1, the V gene TRBV2; no clear D. There are 13 residues in the CDR3. Germline V gives CDR1 SNHLY, CDR2 FYNNEI. CDR3 loop: CASSQEVNTEALF. CDR3 bases: TGTGCCAGCAGCCAAGAAGTGAACACTGAAGCTCTCTTT.

This clonotype came up many times. V is TRBV11-2 and J is TRBJ2-2; 11 nucleotides align to TRBD2. V dropped 6 bases and J dropped 6; count of bases not matched to a gene: 9. The V gene's germline CDR1 is SGHAT and CDR2 FQNNGV. This CDR3 region has 16 residues. The CDR3 spells CASRPDSGGAPGELFF. CDR3 bases: TGTGCCAGCAGACCAGATAGCGGGGGGGCCCCCGGGGAGCTGTTTTTT.

This clonotype has just a few counts. The chain couples TRBV3-1 to TRBJ2-1; D possibly matches TRBD1 or TRBD2 (5 bases each). V lost 1 base to trimming and J lost 7 bases, with 17 bases between them. This CDR3 is built from 16 residues. CDR1 and CDR2 from the germline V gene are LGHDT and YNNKEL (reference sequence). Here the CDR3 reads CASSQVVAGTRNEQFF. CDR3 bases: TGTGCCAGCAGCCAAGTCGTCGCCGGGACGAGAAATGAGCAGTTCTTC.

Ten or more counts support this clonotype. The V call is TRBV30, the J call TRBJ2-2, with a weak D call TRBD2 (5 bases). Between the trimmed V and J ends, which lost 0 bases and 0 bases, there was a span of 11 bases. CDR3 length: 16 residues. Germline-derived CDR1 and CDR2 are GTSNPN and SVGIG (reference sequence). CDR3 protein: CAWSVPGKANTGELFF. The CDR3 DNA sequence: TGTGCCTGGAGTGTTCCGGGGAAAGCGAACACCGGGGAGCTGTTTTTT.

This chain uses TRBV7-2 with TRBJ1-2; a weak D match, TRBD1 (5 bases). In germline, CDR1 is SGHTA, CDR2 FQGNSA. The CDR3 spans 16 residues. Trimming shortened V by 4 bases and J by 0 bases, and 15 bases separated the two germline ends. CDR3 amino acids: CASSSPGRTTNYGYTF. The DNA for the CDR3 is TGTGCCAGCAGCTCCCCGGGACGGACGACTAACTATGGCTACACCTTC. The full variable domain, rest sourced from reference TRBV7-2 and TRBJ1-2, is GAGVSQSPSNKVTEKGKDVELRCDPISGHTALYWYRQSLGQGLEFLIYFQGNSAPDKSGLPSDRFSAERTGGSVSTLTIQRTQQEDSAVYLCASSSPGRTTNYGYTFGSGTRLTVV.

This clonotype appeared many times. The J gene is TRBJ2-5, the V gene TRBV7-2, with D perhaps matching TRBD1 or TRBD2 (5 bases each). Germline V lookup: CDR1 SGHTA, CDR2 FQGNSA. The V and J ends lost 0 bases and 2 bases respectively, with 13 bases between them. This CDR3 is 16 amino acids long. The DNA for the CDR3 is TGTGCCAGCAGCTTAGCCGGGACGGCGGTACAAGAGACCCAGTACTTC. This sequence encodes CASSLAGTAVQETQYF.

As for this clonotype: The conserved phenylalanine or tryptophan normally closing the CDR3 is absent here, so this likely arose from a read error. CDR3: CASSPSGGAPGELFY. CDR3 DNA sequence: TGTGCCAGCAGTCCTAGCGGGGGGGCCCCCGGCGAGCTGTTTTAT. V is TRBV12-3 or TRBV12-4 and J is TRBJ2-2, with 12 bases lining up with TRBD2. CDR3 length equals 15 residues.

This clonotype has at least ten counts. Given the absence of the conserved phenylalanine or tryptophan at the CDR3 end, a read error is likely. Because the CDR3's place on the DNA is in doubt, the DNA is left out and the CDR3 is given as listed by TCRdb. The chain couples TRBV2 to TRBJ2-3. The length of the CDR3 is 13 amino acids, counting both ends. Germline V gene lookup returns CDR1 SNHLY and CDR2 FYNNEI. CDR3 sequence: CASSEGRLDPFYI.

This clonotype has a count of ten or more. The CDR3 region has the DNA TGTGCCAGCAGTGAAGAAGGACTTTATGGTTCACCCCTCCACTTT. It yields the protein CASSEEGLYGSPLHF. This chain links TRBV12-3 or TRBV12-4 with TRBJ1-6; D not resolved. Trimming cost V 5 bases and J 9 bases, with 17 bases left between them. There are 15 residues in the CDR3.

This clonotype has a handful of counts. A far larger clone is one base from this, pointing to a likely read error. The chain joins TRBV2 to TRBJ2-3; D may be TRBD1 (5 bases). Trimming stripped 5 bases from V and 2 bases from J, with 11 bases between. Per the germline V gene, CDR1 is SNHLY and CDR2 is FYNNEI. This CDR3 is 14 amino acids long. The CDR3 DNA follows: TGTGCCAGCAGTCCAGGGTGGGACACAGATACGCAGTATTTT. Protein: CASSPGWDTDTQYF.

This clonotype was found many times. V is TRBV28 and J is TRBJ1-2; weak D call: TRBD1 (5 bases). V lost 3 bases, J lost 2 bases, and 13 bases lay in between. Germline assignment: CDR1 MDHEN and CDR2 SYDVKM. The CDR3 runs 15 residues. Written as DNA, the CDR3 is TGTGCCAGCAGTTTGTTCAGGGCCAGAAACTATGGCTACACCTTC. This translates into CASSLFRARNYGYTF.